One and the same sample provided the 8 T cell receptor beta chains below, sequenced in a study of beta chain features in type 1 diabetes. Study-level results: People with Type 1 diabetes carried modestly yet significantly shorter TCRB CDR3s in all four CD4+ subsets.

These TCRs are of unknown antigen specificity. Since all of the isolated RNA was reverse transcribed, expressed TCRB transcripts were what got sequenced. Using immunoSEQ multiplex PCR, the repertoire was profiled, and TCRdb retains in-frame clones only, with some absent. The table includes around 690,000 clones, around 11% detected once. Sequencing was performed on naive CD4+ T cells from blood. All receptors come from a man aged 25-40 years with type 1 diabetes.

The chain joins TRBV5-6 to TRBJ2-3; D may correspond to TRBD1 or TRBD2 (5 bases each). V was trimmed by 3 bases and J by 1 base, leaving 15 bases between them. CDR3 length equals 16 residues. The germline gives CDR1 SGHDT, CDR2 YYEEEE. In DNA form, the CDR3 reads TGTGCCAGCAGCTCCGGGACGGCTAGCCGCACAGATACGCAGTATTTT. Translating it yields CASSSGTASRTDTQYF. Drawing the rest from reference TRBV5-6 and TRBJ2-3, the complete variable domain is DAGVTQSPTHLIKTRGQQVTLRCSPKSGHDTVSWYQQALGQGPQFIFQYYEEEERQRGNFPDRFSGHQFPNYSSELNVNALLLGDSALYLCASSSGTASRTDTQYFGPGTRLTVL.

Comments on this clone: This sample includes further DNA sequences coding for the same CDR3. The J gene is TRBJ2-1, the V gene TRBV29-1; possibly TRBD2 for D (5 bases). CDR3 length: 11 residues. Trimming removed 5 bases from V and 3 bases from J, with 5 bases in between. Germline assignment: CDR1 SQVTM and CDR2 ANQGSEA. CDR3 sequence (DNA): TGCAGCGTTACTAGCTACAATGAGCAGTTCTTC. Amino acid sequence: CSVTSYNEQFF.

Notes on this clone: The same CDR3 arises from other DNA sequences in this sample as well. The genes are TRBV20-1 and TRBJ2-1; D gene uncertain. V shed 3 bases and J shed 2 bases, with 2 bases lying between them. Germline assignment: CDR1 DFQATT and CDR2 SNEGSKA (reference sequence). The CDR3 is made up of 11 amino acids. CDR3 protein: CSARAYNEQFF. Written as DNA, the CDR3 is TGCAGTGCTAGGGCCTACAATGAGCAGTTCTTC.

The chain has TRBV6-5 and TRBJ2-5, with 7 bases identical to TRBD1. Germline CDR1 reads MNHEY; CDR2 reads SVGAGI. This CDR3 has 14 amino acids. The J segment lost 0 bases and the V segment lost 7 bases, leaving 5 bases of the junction unmatched. The CDR3 here is CASTKGQDQETQYF. CDR3 coding DNA: TGTGCCAGCACCAAAGGACAGGACCAAGAGACCCAGTACTTC.

The genes are TRBV21-1 and TRBJ2-5; no DNA check was done on the table's D call, TRBD2. TRBV21-1 is listed as a pseudogene. The CDR3 length is 13 residues. The CDR3 sequence is CASSKKGGETQYF. The DNA for the CDR3 is TGTGCCAGCAGCAAAAAGGGAGGAGAGACCCAGTACTTC.

This clone was counted between two and nine times. This chain links TRBV25-1 with TRBJ1-6; D is ambiguous. CDR3 length equals 14 residues. In germline, CDR1 is MGHDK, CDR2 SYGVNS. V was trimmed by 1 base and J by 6 bases, leaving 7 bases between them. CDR3 residues: CASSEWTLNSPLHF. CDR3 nucleotide sequence: TGTGCCAGCAGTGAATGGACCCTTAATTCACCCCTCCACTTT.

A single count supports this clone. This chain links TRBV18 with TRBJ1-2, with D perhaps TRBD1 (5 bases). This CDR3 spans 16 amino acids. Germline CDR1 and CDR2: KGHSH and LQKENI. V was cut by 1 base and J by 3 bases, with 15 bases left in between. The DNA of the CDR3 is TGTGCCAGCTCACCACAAACGAACGGAGGGGACTATGGCTACACCTTC. As protein: CASSPQTNGGDYGYTF.

This clone has more than one count but fewer than ten. V is TRBV2 and J is TRBJ1-6; D remains unclear. Trimming removed 7 bases from V and 7 bases from J, with 8 bases in between. The germline V gene encodes CDR1 SNHLY and CDR2 FYNNEI. The CDR3 loop spans 12 amino acids. The CDR3 bases are TGTGCCAGCACGTCCAAAAATTCACCCCTCCACTTT. Encoded protein: CASTSKNSPLHF. The variable domain in full, with the rest retrieved from reference TRBV2 and TRBJ1-6, is EPEVTQTPSHQVTQMGQEVILRCVPISNHLYFYWYRQILGQKVEFLVSFYNNEISEKSEIFDDQFSVERPDGSNFTLKIRSTKLEDSAMYFCASTSKNSPLHFGNGTRLTVT.